The 9 T cell receptor beta chains presented below share a single source sample, sequenced in a study of cytomegalovirus exposure and HLA in healthy donors. The PCR had 60 Vbeta and 13 Jbeta primers. Repertoires were generated with immunoSEQ multiplex PCR, while TCRdb's copy carries only in-frame clones and drops some. The table lists approximately 150,000 clones, 65% to 90% of them singletons. What was sequenced was PBMCs. All receptors derive from a man between 50 and 59 years old in good health and CMV-seropositive.

This chain uses TRBV7-9 with TRBJ1-4; D remains unclear. Germline CDR1 reads SEHNR; CDR2 reads FQNEAQ (reference sequence). The V end lost 2 bases, the J end lost 6 bases, and 10 bases lay between the germline ends. The CDR3 loop spans 14 amino acids. This CDR3 is CASSLSGYDEKLFF. Written as DNA, the CDR3 is TGTGCCAGCAGCTTAAGCGGGTATGATGAAAAACTGTTTTTT.

The chain carries TRBV5-6 and TRBJ1-1; D is possibly TRBD1 (6 bases). The V end lost 2 bases, the J end lost 8 bases, and 10 bases lay between the germline ends. This CDR3 has 12 amino acids. Germline V lookup: CDR1 SGHDT, CDR2 YYEEEE. The DNA for the CDR3 is TGTGCCAGCAGCTTTGACAGGTTAGAAGCTTTCTTT. It specifies CASSFDRLEAFF.

The gene calls are TRBV7-9 and TRBJ2-5; 7 positions match TRBD1. Per germline, CDR1 SEHNR and CDR2 FQNEAQ (reference sequence). Germline trimming cut 3 bases from V and 3 bases from J; bases unmatched to any gene: 7. The CDR3 has 15 residues. The CDR3 bases are TGTGCCAGCAGCTTGTTTGGGACAGACAAAGAGACCCAGTACTTC. It specifies CASSLFGTDKETQYF. Complete variable domain (other parts from reference TRBV7-9 and TRBJ2-5): DTGVSQNPRHKITKRGQNVTFRCDPISEHNRLYWYRQTLGQGPEFLTYFQNEAQLEKSRLLSDRFSAERPKGSFSTLEIQRTEQGDSAMYLCASSLFGTDKETQYFGPGTRLLVL.

The gene calls are TRBV28 and TRBJ1-6, with 7 bases lining up with TRBD1. V shed 6 bases, J shed 10 bases, and the junction held 6 bases outside the gene matches. CDR3 length: 13 amino acids. Germline V gene data show CDR1 as MDHEN and CDR2 as SYDVKM. The CDR3, as DNA: TGTGCCAGCAGACCCCAGGGGGTCTCACCCCTCCACTTT. Its translation: CASRPQGVSPLHF.

J is TRBJ2-7 and V is TRBV7-2; TRBD2 agrees at 13 bases. CDR3 length: 16 residues. The germline gives CDR1 SGHTA, CDR2 FQGNSA. V was pared by 5 bases and J by 5 bases, with 9 bases of the junction left unmatched. The CDR3 region is CASSPTSGGALNEQYF. In DNA form, the CDR3 reads TGTGCCAGCAGCCCCACTAGCGGGGGGGCCCTGAACGAGCAGTACTTC.

The chain recombines TRBV27 with TRBJ2-7; maybe TRBD1 (6 bases). With 1 base removed from V and 3 bases from J, the gap between germline ends came to 13 bases. This CDR3 region has 15 residues. Germline values: CDR1 MNHEY, CDR2 SMNVEV (reference sequence). The CDR3: CASSLLGTLNYEQYF. The CDR3 coding sequence is TGTGCCAGCAGTTTATTAGGGACACTAAACTACGAGCAGTACTTC.

This clone was picked up a small number of times. This chain joins TRBV4-3 and TRBJ2-3; 8 bases agree with TRBD2. Looked up from germline, CDR1 is LGHNA and CDR2 is YSLEER. The CDR3 sequence is 17 residues long. V lost 3 bases, J lost 0 bases, and 8 bases stayed unmatched. CDR3 DNA: TGCGCCAGCAGCCATCTGAAAGCGGGGGTGAGCACAGATACGCAGTATTTT. Protein: CASSHLKAGVSTDTQYF.

In its sample, this clone was seen once. The chain has TRBV19 and TRBJ1-5, with D perhaps matching TRBD1 (5 bases). The CDR3 is 14 amino acids. Germline V gene lookup returns CDR1 LNHDA and CDR2 SQIVND (reference sequence). V dropped 1 base and J dropped 6 bases, with 10 bases sitting between them. The chain's CDR3 is CASSIGQGGQPQHF. The CDR3 nucleotides read TGTGCCAGTAGTATAGGCCAGGGTGGTCAGCCCCAGCATTTT.

The CDR3 nucleotides are TGTGCCAGCAGCCCCATAGCGGGAGGGCCCAACACCGGGGAGCTGTTTTTT. Protein: CASSPIAGGPNTGELFF. The chain joins TRBV5-6 to TRBJ2-2; 11 bases are shared with TRBD2. The length of the CDR3 is 17 residues. The germline gives CDR1 SGHDT, CDR2 YYEEEE. The V and J ends lost 4 bases and 2 bases, in that order; junction bases with no gene match: 7.